The 21 T cell receptor beta chains in this list originate from one sample, sequenced in a study of T cells after posttransplantation cyclophosphamide. A marrow graft followed busulfan-fludarabine conditioning, with cyclophosphamide on days +3 and +4. Assay: immunoSEQ multiplex PCR; the TCRdb copy retains only in-frame clones and omits some. This repertoire shows around 37,000 clones, about three quarters found once; its top ten account for roughly 8.1%. The source material was CD4+ T cells sorted from blood, sampled 1,900 to 2,000 days after a stem cell transplant with posttransplant cyclophosphamide. The source is a female patient aged 40 to 50 who received an allogeneic stem cell transplant from a related donor, was CMV-positive, and had no GVHD. The graft donor may have given rise to some T cells.

V gene TRBV5-1 combines with J gene TRBJ1-6; 9 nucleotides agree with TRBD1. CDR3 length: 18 residues. V lost 4 bases to trimming and J lost 7 bases; unmatched junction nucleotides: 15. The germline V gene has CDR1 SGHRS and CDR2 YFSETQ. This CDR3 reads CASSKKETGGIWNSPLHF. The CDR3 nucleotides are TGCGCCAGCAGCAAAAAGGAGACAGGGGGGATCTGGAATTCACCCCTCCACTTT.

A few counts support this clone. The chain couples TRBV6-5 to TRBJ2-7, with D hard to call. The CDR3 is 12 residues long. Trimming stripped 0 bases from V and 7 bases from J, with 7 bases between. Germline-derived CDR1 and CDR2 are MNHEY and SVGAGI. CDR3 nucleotide sequence: TGTGCCAGCAGTTACTCGACGACAGAGCAGTACTTC. This codes for CASSYSTTEQYF.

This rearrangement joins TRBV28 to TRBJ2-5; 10 bases are shared with TRBD1. Unmatched junction bases numbered 14, after V lost 6 bases and J lost 1 base. CDR1 is MDHEN, CDR2 SYDVKM, per germline. This CDR3 region has 18 residues. The CDR3 reads CASSLPLPGTGAQETQYF. The CDR3 DNA reads as TGTGCCAGCAGCCTTCCTTTACCCGGGACAGGGGCCCAAGAGACCCAGTACTTC.

The chain couples TRBV13 to TRBJ1-2; TRBD1 might be the D (5 bases). V dropped 7 bases and J dropped 4 bases, with 16 bases sitting between them. CDR3 length equals 14 residues. The germline gives CDR1 PRHDT, CDR2 FYEKMQ (reference sequence). In DNA, the CDR3 is TGTGCCAGCACCCCCCAGGGCAGAAGCTATGGCTACACCTTC. Translating it yields CASTPQGRSYGYTF.

The DNA for the CDR3 is TGTGCCAGCAGCTCCCCCCACAGGGGGGCCTACGAGCAGTACTTC. Translating it yields CASSSPHRGAYEQYF. The chain employs TRBV6-5 and TRBJ2-7; 8 bases line up with TRBD1. With 6 bases clipped from V and 2 bases from J, the junction kept 9 bases outside the gene matches. Germline V gene data show CDR1 as MNHEY and CDR2 as SVGAGI. The CDR3 contains 15 residues.

The rearrangement uses TRBV29-1 and TRBJ2-5; possible D gene TRBD2, 5 bases. CDR3 length equals 12 residues. CDR1 is SQVTM and CDR2 is ANQGSEA in the germline V gene. V lost 6 bases, J lost 2 bases, and 10 bases lay in between. Here the CDR3 DNA reads TGCAGCGTCGGGGTGGGGCAAGAGACCCAGTACTTC. This codes for CSVGVGQETQYF.

The sample holds one count of this clone. The gene calls are TRBV18 and TRBJ2-5; weak D call: TRBD1 (5 bases). Trimming stripped 4 bases from V and 4 bases from J, with 16 bases between. The CDR3 spans 15 residues. Germline V gene lookup returns CDR1 KGHSH and CDR2 LQKENI. The CDR3 sequence: CASSRNQGRGETQYF. DNA of the CDR3: TGTGCCAGCTCACGGAACCAGGGTAGGGGAGAGACCCAGTACTTC. The whole variable domain, remainder taken from reference TRBV18 and TRBJ2-5, is NAGVMQNPRHLVRRRGQEARLRCSPMKGHSHVYWYRQLPEEGLKFMVYLQKENIIDESGMPKERFSAEFPKEGPSILRIQQVVRGDSAAYFCASSRNQGRGETQYFGPGTRLLVL.

This chain uses TRBV29-1 with TRBJ1-3; 7 nucleotides line up with TRBD1. Germline CDR1 is SQVTM and CDR2 is ANQGSEA. This CDR3 is 15 amino acids long. Trimming took 6 bases from V and 3 from J; bases not matched to a gene: 11. CDR3 sequence: CSVGDSGGLGNTIYF. CDR3 nucleotides: TGCAGCGTCGGTGACTCAGGGGGACTTGGAAACACCATATATTTT.

The gene calls are TRBV19 and TRBJ1-2; TRBD1 might be the D (5 bases). This CDR3 spans 14 amino acids. The germline V gene encodes CDR1 LNHDA and CDR2 SQIVND (reference sequence). The V end lost 6 bases, the J end lost 1 base, and 12 bases lay between the germline ends. This CDR3 reads CASSTAGINYGYTF. CDR3 nucleotides: TGTGCCAGTAGCACTGCAGGGATTAACTATGGCTACACCTTC.

The chain joins TRBV2 to TRBJ2-7; no clear D. This CDR3 has 11 residues. The V gene lost 4 bases and the J gene lost 5 bases, with 6 bases spanning the gap. Germline CDR1 is SNHLY and CDR2 is FYNNEI. The chain's CDR3 is CASSVRDEQYF. The CDR3 DNA reads TGTGCCAGCAGTGTTCGAGACGAGCAGTACTTC.

The CDR3 reads CASSLILGGASYEQYF. The CDR3 bases are TGCGCCAGCAGCTTGATTCTAGGGGGCGCCTCCTACGAGCAGTACTTC. The chain joins TRBV5-1 to TRBJ2-7; 7 bases map to TRBD1. Losses at the gene ends were 1 base for V and 0 bases for J; bases not matched to a gene: 7. Germline loops: CDR1 SGHRS, CDR2 YFSETQ. The CDR3 consists of 16 residues.

The chain links TRBV5-5 to TRBJ1-4; D perhaps matches TRBD1 (5 bases). The CDR3 contains 14 residues. V dropped 2 bases and J dropped 6 bases, with 11 bases sitting between them. Germline V CDR1 and CDR2: SGHKS, YYEKEE (reference sequence). The CDR3 region has the DNA TGTGCCAGCAGCTTCCAGGGTGGGGATGAAAAACTGTTTTTT. This gives the protein CASSFQGGDEKLFF.

The chain employs TRBV5-1 and TRBJ2-7; a weak D match, TRBD1 (6 bases). The ends were cut back, 0 bases at V and 2 bases at J, with 12 bases in the middle. Germline-derived CDR1 and CDR2 are SGHRS and YFSETQ. The CDR3 spans 15 residues. The CDR3 sequence: CASSLGTGWAYEQYF. DNA of the CDR3: TGCGCCAGCAGCTTGGGAACAGGGTGGGCCTACGAGCAGTACTTC.

The V gene is TRBV27, the J gene TRBJ1-1; D perhaps matches TRBD1 (5 bases). CDR1 MNHEY and CDR2 SMNVEV come from the germline V gene (reference sequence). The CDR3 has 16 residues. V was pared by 4 bases and J by 0 bases, with 15 bases between. The CDR3 DNA is TGTGCCAGCAGTTCATCTCAGGGTATTATGAACACTGAAGCTTTCTTT. It encodes CASSSSQGIMNTEAFF.

This clone was seen more than once but under ten times. V usage is TRBV6-1 and J usage is TRBJ1-5; the D gene is possibly TRBD1 (5 bases). Trimming pared 2 bases from V and 10 bases from J, leaving 24 bases between. CDR1 and CDR2 (germline): MNHNS, SASEGT. The CDR3 sequence is 17 residues long. CDR3 coding DNA: TGTGCCAGCAGTGAAAAGGGTAGGCAGGGAAGGGAACTACCCCAGCATTTT. The encoded protein is CASSEKGRQGRELPQHF.

The chain uses TRBV7-9 and TRBJ2-5, with TRBD1 identical over 11 bases. Germline CDR1 is SEHNR and CDR2 is FQNEAQ (reference sequence). The CDR3 sequence is 13 residues long. The V and J ends lost 11 bases and 4 bases, in that order; junction bases with no gene match: 6. For the CDR3, the DNA is TGTGCCGGCGGGACAGGGGGTCGAGAGACCCAGTACTTC. As protein: CAGGTGGRETQYF.

The sample holds one count of this clone. The V and J genes are TRBV28 and TRBJ2-1, with TRBD1 matching over 10 bases. J gave up 8 bases and V 6 bases, and 4 bases lay outside the gene matches. The germline gives CDR1 MDHEN, CDR2 SYDVKM. CDR3 length: 13 amino acids. The CDR3: CASRGQGVHEQFF. The CDR3 DNA is TGTGCCAGCAGAGGACAGGGGGTCCATGAGCAGTTCTTC. Filled out from reference TRBV28 and TRBJ2-1, the complete variable domain reads DVKVTQSSRYLVKRTGEKVFLECVQDMDHENMFWYRQDPGLGLRLIYFSYDVKMKEKGDIPEGYSVSREKKERFSLILESASTNQTSMYLCASRGQGVHEQFFGPGTRLTVL.

V gene TRBV10-1 combines with J gene TRBJ2-1, with 8 positions matching TRBD2. J was trimmed by 7 bases and V by 7 bases; bases with no gene match: 15. The CDR3 runs to 16 residues. Germline V gene lookup returns CDR1 WNHNN and CDR2 SYGVQD (reference sequence). The CDR3 sequence is CASTPTGGPARNEQFF. The CDR3 bases are TGCGCCAGCACCCCGACGGGGGGGCCGGCGCGGAATGAGCAGTTCTTC.

V usage is TRBV11-3 and J usage is TRBJ2-1; D gene uncertain. The V end lost 4 bases, the J end lost 4 bases, and 8 bases lay between the germline ends. The CDR3 is 13 amino acids. CDR1 SGHNT and CDR2 YENEEA come from the germline V gene. CDR3 DNA: TGTGCCAGCAGCTCAACACAGTACAATGAGCAGTTCTTC. It yields the protein CASSSTQYNEQFF. Full variable domain (rest looked up from reference TRBV11-3 and TRBJ2-1): EAGVVQSPRYKIIEKKQPVAFWCNPISGHNTLYWYLQNLGQGPELLIRYENEEAVDDSQLPKDRFSAERLKGVDSTLKIQPAELGDSAVYLCASSSTQYNEQFFGPGTRLTVL.

This sequence joins TRBV6-5 and TRBJ1-5; 11 nucleotides line up with TRBD1. The junction had 4 bases not matched to a gene; V was cut back by 5 bases and J by 7 bases. Germline V gives CDR1 MNHEY, CDR2 SVGAGI. This CDR3 contains 14 residues. CDR3 DNA sequence: TGTGCCAGCAGTCGGGACAGGGGGGACCAGCCCCAGCATTTT. The encoded protein is CASSRDRGDQPQHF.

The chain links TRBV28 to TRBJ1-3, with a tentative D call TRBD1 (5 bases). This CDR3 is 17 amino acids long. Germline V CDR1 and CDR2: MDHEN, SYDVKM. The V end lost 7 bases, the J end lost 3 bases, and 22 bases lay between the germline ends. CDR3 in amino acids: CASTLWGIGASGNTIYF. CDR3 coding DNA: TGTGCCAGCACGTTGTGGGGAATAGGGGCGAGTGGAAACACCATATATTTT.